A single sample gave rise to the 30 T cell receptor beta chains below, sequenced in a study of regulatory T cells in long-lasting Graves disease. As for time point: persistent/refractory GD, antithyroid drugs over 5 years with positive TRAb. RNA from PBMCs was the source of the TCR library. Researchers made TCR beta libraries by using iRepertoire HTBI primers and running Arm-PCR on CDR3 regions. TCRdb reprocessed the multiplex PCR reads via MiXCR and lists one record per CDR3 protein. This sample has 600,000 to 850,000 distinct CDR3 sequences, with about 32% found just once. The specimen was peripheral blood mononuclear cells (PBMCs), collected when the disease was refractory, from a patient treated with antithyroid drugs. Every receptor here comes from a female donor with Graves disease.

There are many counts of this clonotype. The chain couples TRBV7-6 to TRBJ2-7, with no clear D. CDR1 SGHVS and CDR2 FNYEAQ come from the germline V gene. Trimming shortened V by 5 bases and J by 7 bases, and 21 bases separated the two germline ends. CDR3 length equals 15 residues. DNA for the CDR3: TGTGCCAGCAGCCCCGCCAGGTCCCCGTACCTGGAGCAGTACTTC. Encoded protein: CASSPARSPYLEQYF.

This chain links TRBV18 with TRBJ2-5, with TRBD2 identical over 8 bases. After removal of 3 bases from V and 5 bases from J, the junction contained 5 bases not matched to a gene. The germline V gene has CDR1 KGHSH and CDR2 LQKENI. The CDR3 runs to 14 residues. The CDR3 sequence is CASSPQAGVETQYF. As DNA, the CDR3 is TGTGCCAGCTCACCGCAAGCGGGAGTGGAGACCCAGTACTTC.

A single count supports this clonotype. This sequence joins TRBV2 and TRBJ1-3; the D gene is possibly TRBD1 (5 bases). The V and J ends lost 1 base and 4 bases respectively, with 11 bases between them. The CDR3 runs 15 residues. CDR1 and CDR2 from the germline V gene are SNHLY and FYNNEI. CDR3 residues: CASSEVRGMGNTIYF. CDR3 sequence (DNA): TGTGCCAGCAGTGAAGTACGGGGGATGGGAAACACCATATATTTT.

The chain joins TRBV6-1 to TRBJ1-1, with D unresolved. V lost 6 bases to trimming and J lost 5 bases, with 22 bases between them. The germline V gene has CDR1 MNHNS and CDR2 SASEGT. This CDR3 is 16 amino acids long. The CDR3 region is CASSRTRVSAGTEAFF. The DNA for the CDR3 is TGTGCCAGCAGCAGGACGAGGGTTTCTGCGGGTACTGAAGCTTTCTTT.

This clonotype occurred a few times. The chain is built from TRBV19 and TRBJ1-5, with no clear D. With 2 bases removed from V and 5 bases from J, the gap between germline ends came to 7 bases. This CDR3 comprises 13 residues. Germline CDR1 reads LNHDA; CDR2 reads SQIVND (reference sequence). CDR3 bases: TGTGCCAGTAGTATATTTCCCGATCAGCCCCAGCATTTT. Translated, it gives CASSIFPDQPQHF.

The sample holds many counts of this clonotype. For the CDR3, the DNA is TGTGCCAGCAGTAATTTGCCGGGACAGGGGTTCTACGAGCAGTACTTC. As protein: CASSNLPGQGFYEQYF. V is TRBV12-3 or TRBV12-4 and J is TRBJ2-7, with 10 nucleotides matching TRBD1. The V and J ends lost 5 bases and 3 bases, in that order; junction bases with no gene match: 10. This CDR3 has 16 amino acids.

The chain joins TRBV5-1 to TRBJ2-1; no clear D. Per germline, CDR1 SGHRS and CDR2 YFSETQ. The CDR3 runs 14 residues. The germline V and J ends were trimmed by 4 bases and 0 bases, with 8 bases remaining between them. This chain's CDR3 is CASSLTSSYNEQFF. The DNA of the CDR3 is TGCGCCAGCAGCCTGACGAGCTCCTACAATGAGCAGTTCTTC.

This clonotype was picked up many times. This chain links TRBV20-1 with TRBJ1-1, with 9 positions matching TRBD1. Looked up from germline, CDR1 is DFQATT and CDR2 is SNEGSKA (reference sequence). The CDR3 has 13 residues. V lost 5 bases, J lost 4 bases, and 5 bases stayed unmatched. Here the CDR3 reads CSAQQGAGTEAFF. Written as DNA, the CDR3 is TGCAGTGCTCAACAGGGGGCCGGCACTGAAGCTTTCTTT.

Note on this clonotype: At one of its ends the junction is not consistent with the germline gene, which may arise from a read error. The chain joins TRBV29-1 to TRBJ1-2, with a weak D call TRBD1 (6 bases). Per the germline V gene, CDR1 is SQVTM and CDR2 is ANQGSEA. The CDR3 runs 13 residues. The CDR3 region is CGVRTDHNYGYTF. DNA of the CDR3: TGCGGCGTTCGGACAGACCATAACTATGGCTACACCTTC.

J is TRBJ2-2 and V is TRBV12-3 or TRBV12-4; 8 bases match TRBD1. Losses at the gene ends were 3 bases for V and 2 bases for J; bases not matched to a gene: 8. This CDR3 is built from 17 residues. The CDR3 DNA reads TGTGCCAGCAGTTTTACTCCGGGACAGGACAACACCGGGGAGCTGTTTTTT. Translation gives CASSFTPGQDNTGELFF.

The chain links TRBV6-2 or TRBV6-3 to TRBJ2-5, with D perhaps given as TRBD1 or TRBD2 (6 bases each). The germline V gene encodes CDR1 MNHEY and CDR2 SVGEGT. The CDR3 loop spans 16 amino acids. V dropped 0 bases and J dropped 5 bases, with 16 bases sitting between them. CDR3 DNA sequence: TGTGCCAGCAGTTACTCGAACCGGGGGCCGTGGGAGACCCAGTACTTC. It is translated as CASSYSNRGPWETQYF.

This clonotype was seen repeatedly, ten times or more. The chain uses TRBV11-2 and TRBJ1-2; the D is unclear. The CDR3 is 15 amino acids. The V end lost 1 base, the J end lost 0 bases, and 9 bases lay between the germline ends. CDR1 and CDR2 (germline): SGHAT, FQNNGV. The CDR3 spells CASSLAPDTNYGYTF. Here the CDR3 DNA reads TGTGCCAGCAGCTTAGCTCCAGACACTAACTATGGCTACACCTTC.

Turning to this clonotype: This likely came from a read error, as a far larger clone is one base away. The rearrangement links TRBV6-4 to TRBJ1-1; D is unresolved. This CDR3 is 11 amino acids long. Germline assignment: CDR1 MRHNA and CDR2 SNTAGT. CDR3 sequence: CASMGDTEALF. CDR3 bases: TGTGCCAGCATGGGCGACACTGAAGCTCTCTTT.

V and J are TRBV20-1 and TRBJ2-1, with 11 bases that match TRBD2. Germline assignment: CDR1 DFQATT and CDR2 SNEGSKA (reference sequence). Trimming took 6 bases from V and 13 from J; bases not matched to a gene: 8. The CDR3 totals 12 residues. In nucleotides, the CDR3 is TGCAGTGCCCCGACTAGCGGGACATCCCAGTTCTTC. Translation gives CSAPTSGTSQFF.

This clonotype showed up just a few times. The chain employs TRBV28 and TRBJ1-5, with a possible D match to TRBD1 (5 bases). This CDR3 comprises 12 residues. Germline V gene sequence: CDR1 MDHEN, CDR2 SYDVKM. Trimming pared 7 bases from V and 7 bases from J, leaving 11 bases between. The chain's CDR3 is CASTYWGQPQHF. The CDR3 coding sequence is TGTGCCAGCACCTATTGGGGGCAGCCCCAGCATTTT. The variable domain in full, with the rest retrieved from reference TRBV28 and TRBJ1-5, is DVKVTQSSRYLVKRTGEKVFLECVQDMDHENMFWYRQDPGLGLRLIYFSYDVKMKEKGDIPEGYSVSREKKERFSLILESASTNQTSMYLCASTYWGQPQHFGDGTRLSIL.

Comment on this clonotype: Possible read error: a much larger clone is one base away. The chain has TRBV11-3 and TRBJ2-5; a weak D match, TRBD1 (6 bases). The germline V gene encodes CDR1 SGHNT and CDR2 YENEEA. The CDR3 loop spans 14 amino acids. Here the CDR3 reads CASSQHRDVETQHF. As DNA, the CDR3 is TGTGCCAGCAGCCAACACAGGGACGTAGAGACCCAGCACTTC.

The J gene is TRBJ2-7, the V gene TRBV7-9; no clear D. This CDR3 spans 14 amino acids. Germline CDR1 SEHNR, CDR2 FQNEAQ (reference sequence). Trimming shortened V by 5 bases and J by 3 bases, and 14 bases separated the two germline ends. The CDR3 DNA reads TGTGCCAGCAGCCACGGCGCCAGATACTACGAGCAGTACTTC. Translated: CASSHGARYYEQYF.

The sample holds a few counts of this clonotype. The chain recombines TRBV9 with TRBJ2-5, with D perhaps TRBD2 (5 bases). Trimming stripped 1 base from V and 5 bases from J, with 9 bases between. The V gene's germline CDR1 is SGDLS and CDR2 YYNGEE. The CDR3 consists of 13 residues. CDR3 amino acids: CASSVPGGETQYF. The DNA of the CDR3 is TGTGCCAGCAGCGTACCAGGCGGGGAGACCCAGTACTTC.

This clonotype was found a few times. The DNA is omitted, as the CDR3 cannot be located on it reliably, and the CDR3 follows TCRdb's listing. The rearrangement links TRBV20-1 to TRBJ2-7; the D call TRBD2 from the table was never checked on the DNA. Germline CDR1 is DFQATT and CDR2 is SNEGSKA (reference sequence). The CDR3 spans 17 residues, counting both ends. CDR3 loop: CSARDKSGGGLTSSTSF.

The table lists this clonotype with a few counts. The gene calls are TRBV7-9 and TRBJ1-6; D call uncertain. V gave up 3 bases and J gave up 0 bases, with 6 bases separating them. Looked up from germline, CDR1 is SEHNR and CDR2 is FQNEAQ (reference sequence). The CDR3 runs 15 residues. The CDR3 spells CASSFRSSYNSPLHF. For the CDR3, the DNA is TGTGCCAGCAGCTTTAGAAGCTCCTATAATTCACCCCTCCACTTT.

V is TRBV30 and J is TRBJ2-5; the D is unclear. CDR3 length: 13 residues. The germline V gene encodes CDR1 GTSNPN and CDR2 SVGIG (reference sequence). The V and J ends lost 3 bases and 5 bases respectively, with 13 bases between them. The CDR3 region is CAWSVWGGETQYF. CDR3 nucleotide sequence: TGTGCCTGGAGCGTCTGGGGTGGGGAGACCCAGTACTTC.

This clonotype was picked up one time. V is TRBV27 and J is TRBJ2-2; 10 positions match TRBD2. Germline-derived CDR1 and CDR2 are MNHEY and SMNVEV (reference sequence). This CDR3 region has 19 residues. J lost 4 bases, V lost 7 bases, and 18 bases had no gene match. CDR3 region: CASKHRSGASGRFTGELFF. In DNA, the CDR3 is TGTGCCAGCAAGCACCGGTCGGGGGCTAGCGGGAGATTCACCGGGGAGCTGTTTTTT.

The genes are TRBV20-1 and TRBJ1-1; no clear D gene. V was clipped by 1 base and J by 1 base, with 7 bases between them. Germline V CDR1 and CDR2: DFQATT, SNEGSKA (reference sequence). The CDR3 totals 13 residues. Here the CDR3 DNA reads TGCAGTGCTAGAGTAACAGCGAACACTGAAGCTTTCTTT. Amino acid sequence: CSARVTANTEAFF.

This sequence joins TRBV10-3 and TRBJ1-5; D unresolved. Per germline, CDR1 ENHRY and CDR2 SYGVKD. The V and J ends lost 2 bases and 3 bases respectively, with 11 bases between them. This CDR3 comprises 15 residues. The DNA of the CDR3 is TGTGCCATCAGTGAGAGGGATATTTCCAATCAGCCCCAGCATTTT. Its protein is CAISERDISNQPQHF.

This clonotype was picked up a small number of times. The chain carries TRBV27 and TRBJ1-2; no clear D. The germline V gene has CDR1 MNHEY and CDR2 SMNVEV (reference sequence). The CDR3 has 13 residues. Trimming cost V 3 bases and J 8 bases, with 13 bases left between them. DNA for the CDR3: TGTGCCAGCAGTTTTTCGACAATCTGGGGCTACACCTTC. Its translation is CASSFSTIWGYTF.

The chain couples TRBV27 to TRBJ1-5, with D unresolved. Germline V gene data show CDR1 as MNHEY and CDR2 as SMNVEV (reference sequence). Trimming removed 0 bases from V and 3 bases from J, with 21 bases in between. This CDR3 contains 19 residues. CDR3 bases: TGTGCCAGCAGTTTATCGTGGGAACCTTTAGCCACTTTCAATCAGCCCCAGCATTTT. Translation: CASSLSWEPLATFNQPQHF.

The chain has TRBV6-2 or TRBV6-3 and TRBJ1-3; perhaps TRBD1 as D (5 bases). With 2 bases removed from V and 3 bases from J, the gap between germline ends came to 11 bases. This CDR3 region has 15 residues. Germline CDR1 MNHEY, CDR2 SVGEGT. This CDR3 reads CASSYGQGLGNTIYF. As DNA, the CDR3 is TGTGCCAGCAGTTACGGCCAGGGACTTGGAAACACCATATATTTT.

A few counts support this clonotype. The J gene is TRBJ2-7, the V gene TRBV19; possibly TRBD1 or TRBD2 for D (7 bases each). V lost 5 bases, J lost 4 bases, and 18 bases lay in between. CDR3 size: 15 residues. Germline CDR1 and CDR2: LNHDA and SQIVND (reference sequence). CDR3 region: CASSSRGGAPYEQYF. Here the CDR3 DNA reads TGTGCCAGTAGTTCCAGGGGGGGGGCGCCATACGAGCAGTACTTC.

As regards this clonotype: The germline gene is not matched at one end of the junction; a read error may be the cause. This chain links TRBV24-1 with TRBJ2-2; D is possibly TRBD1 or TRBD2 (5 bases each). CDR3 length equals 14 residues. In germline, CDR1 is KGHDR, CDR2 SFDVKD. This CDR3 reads CATGDSGSTGELFF. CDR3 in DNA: TGTGCCACCGGTGATTCAGGGAGTACCGGGGAGCTGTTTTTT.

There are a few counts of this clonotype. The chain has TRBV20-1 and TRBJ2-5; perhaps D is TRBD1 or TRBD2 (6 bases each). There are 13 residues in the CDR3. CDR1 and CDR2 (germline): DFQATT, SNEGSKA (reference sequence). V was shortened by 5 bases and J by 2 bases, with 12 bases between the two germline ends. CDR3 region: CSALWGAQETQYF. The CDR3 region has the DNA TGCAGTGCTCTTTGGGGGGCTCAAGAGACCCAGTACTTC.